The 26 T cell receptor beta chains below were found in one sample sequenced in a study of human T cells and chemical hapten exposure. As to time point: patch test 1, 2 weeks after DPC sensitization. Noted treatment: therapeutic diphenylcyclopropenone sensitization with weekly scalp DPC. TCRdb used MiXCR to reprocess the RACE reads, holding one entry per CDR3 protein. Among around 110,000 distinct CDR3 sequences listed, around an eighth were seen once. This specimen consisted of whole blood, obtained in connection with sensitization to the hapten diphenylcyclopropenone (DPC). All receptors come from a woman between 50 and 59 years old with alopecia areata. Some clones in this sample may be carry-over from other donors' samples.

This clonotype occurred many times. The rearrangement joins TRBV7-9 to TRBJ2-6; 10 positions match TRBD1. The V segment lost 5 bases and the J segment 4 bases; nucleotides outside the gene matches: 8. CDR1 SEHNR and CDR2 FQNEAQ come from the germline V gene (reference sequence). The CDR3 runs to 17 residues. CDR3 DNA sequence: TGTGCCAGCAGCAGGGACAGGGGAACGGTAGGGGCCAACGTCCTGACTTTC. As protein: CASSRDRGTVGANVLTF.

The V call is TRBV5-1, the J call TRBJ1-2; D call uncertain. The CDR3 consists of 16 residues. CDR1 and CDR2 from the germline V gene are SGHRS and YFSETQ. V was pared by 2 bases and J by 0 bases, with 14 bases between. This CDR3 reads CASSLTAMTSNYGYTF. CDR3 nucleotide sequence: TGCGCCAGCAGCTTAACCGCTATGACTTCTAACTATGGCTACACCTTC.

Concerning this clonotype: This could be a read error, since a much larger clone is one nucleotide away. This chain links TRBV18 with TRBJ1-4; 10 bases fit TRBD1. The germline V gene has CDR1 KGHSH and CDR2 LQKENI. The length of the CDR3 is 14 residues. Trimming took 3 bases from V and 6 from J; bases not matched to a gene: 1. CDR3: CASSPGQGHEKLFF. The DNA for the CDR3 is TGTGCCAGCTCACCGGGACAGGGGCATGAAAAACTGTTTTTT.

This clonotype appeared many times. CDR3 sequence: CASSLTPNQPQHF. CDR3 DNA sequence: TGTGCCAGCAGCTTGACACCGAATCAGCCCCAGCATTTT. J is TRBJ1-5 and V is TRBV5-8; D gene ambiguous. V was trimmed by 1 base and J by 4 bases, leaving 6 bases between them. The CDR3 is 13 residues long. Germline V lookup: CDR1 SGHTS, CDR2 YDEGEE.

This clonotype was detected many times. The chain links TRBV6-6 to TRBJ1-2, with D possibly TRBD1 on 6 matching bases. The germline V gene has CDR1 MNHNY and CDR2 SVGAGI (reference sequence). Trimming stripped 5 bases from V and 1 base from J, with 14 bases between. The CDR3 consists of 15 residues. Here the CDR3 reads CASSTDRTFNYGYTF. In nucleotides, the CDR3 is TGTGCCAGCAGTACCGACAGGACCTTTAACTATGGCTACACCTTC.

The chain links TRBV10-3 to TRBJ2-7; D gene uncertain. Trimming removed 4 bases at V and 0 bases at J, with 7 bases between. CDR1 ENHRY and CDR2 SYGVKD come from the germline V gene. CDR3 length: 13 amino acids. DNA for the CDR3: TGTGCCATCAGTGTCGGTAACTCCTACGAGCAGTACTTC. Encoded protein: CAISVGNSYEQYF.

The chain has TRBV18 and TRBJ2-2; D uncertain. CDR1 and CDR2 from the germline V gene are KGHSH and LQKENI. Trimming took 1 base from V and 7 from J, leaving 10 bases between them. There are 14 residues in the CDR3. The CDR3 sequence: CASSPRGIGGELFF. The DNA for the CDR3 is TGTGCCAGCTCACCACGGGGAATAGGCGGGGAGCTGTTTTTT.

The sample holds many counts of this clonotype. The chain has TRBV7-2 and TRBJ2-5; D gene uncertain. Trimming shortened V by 0 bases and J by 1 base, and 9 bases separated the two germline ends. Germline lookup yields CDR1 SGHTA and CDR2 FQGNSA. This CDR3 region has 15 residues. The CDR3 DNA is TGTGCCAGCAGCTTAGCGAGGAACGCCCAAGAGACCCAGTACTTC. This codes for CASSLARNAQETQYF.

This clonotype showed up many times. The CDR3 reads CASSRPGQGKETQYF. The CDR3 coding sequence is TGTGCCAGCAGTCGCCCGGGACAGGGGAAAGAGACCCAGTACTTC. This rearrangement joins TRBV2 to TRBJ2-5; the match to TRBD1 covers 10 bases. The J segment lost 3 bases and the V segment lost 5 bases, leaving 6 bases of the junction unmatched. The CDR3 is 15 residues long. From germline, CDR1 is SNHLY and CDR2 FYNNEI. The full variable domain, with the rest looked up from reference TRBV2 and TRBJ2-5, is EPEVTQTPSHQVTQMGQEVILRCVPISNHLYFYWYRQILGQKVEFLVSFYNNEISEKSEIFDDQFSVERPDGSNFTLKIRSTKLEDSAMYFCASSRPGQGKETQYFGPGTRLLVL.

This clonotype was found many times. CDR3 in DNA: TGTGCCAGCTCACCCTCTTTTGGGACAGGGGCGCCCTACGAGCAGTACTTC. This codes for CASSPSFGTGAPYEQYF. This sequence joins TRBV18 and TRBJ2-7, with TRBD1 matching 10 bases. Germline loops: CDR1 KGHSH, CDR2 LQKENI. The V gene end was trimmed by 3 bases and the J gene end by 2 bases; junction bases not matched to a gene: 10. The CDR3 consists of 17 residues.

This clonotype was counted only a few times. The V gene is TRBV28, the J gene TRBJ1-6; D is undetermined. The CDR3 length is 12 residues. Looked up from germline, CDR1 is MDHEN and CDR2 is SYDVKM. Trimming removed 7 bases from V and 7 bases from J, with 8 bases in between. The CDR3 bases are TGTGCCAGCAACGTTGGGAATTCACCCCTCCACTTT. The encoded protein is CASNVGNSPLHF.

The chain links TRBV3-1 to TRBJ1-1; the match to TRBD1 covers 7 bases. Germline V gene lookup returns CDR1 LGHDT and CDR2 YNNKEL (reference sequence). This CDR3 has 15 amino acids. V was clipped by 4 bases and J by 0 bases; unmatched bases: 5. CDR3 sequence reads: CASSPRGQMNTEAFF. For the CDR3, the DNA is TGTGCCAGCAGCCCCCGGGGACAGATGAACACTGAAGCTTTCTTT.

This clonotype was counted at least ten times. The chain has TRBV11-3 and TRBJ2-2; TRBD1 is a possible D gene (5 bases). V was pared by 3 bases and J by 2 bases, with 10 bases between. This CDR3 is built from 15 residues. Germline loops: CDR1 SGHNT, CDR2 YENEEA. DNA for the CDR3: TGTGCCAGCAGCTTGGGTCAGGGAAACACCGGGGAGCTGTTTTTT. Translating it yields CASSLGQGNTGELFF.

This sequence joins TRBV28 and TRBJ2-2; D might be TRBD1 (6 bases). The ends were cut back, 6 bases at V and 5 bases at J, with 16 bases in the middle. In germline, CDR1 is MDHEN, CDR2 SYDVKM. The CDR3 has 15 amino acids. In nucleotides, the CDR3 is TGTGCCAGCAGCTTTATCCAGGGGCGGACCGGGGAGCTGTTTTTT. This translates into CASSFIQGRTGELFF.

Ten or more counts support this clonotype. The chain couples TRBV29-1 to TRBJ2-5, with TRBD1 as a possible D gene (6 bases). Germline CDR1 reads SQVTM; CDR2 reads ANQGSEA. The CDR3 has 11 residues. Deletions cut 7 bases from V and 3 bases from J, with 9 bases between. The CDR3 bases are TGCAGCGCAGGGGCCGAAGAGACCCAGTACTTC. This sequence encodes CSAGAEETQYF. The entire variable domain, with the rest obtained from reference TRBV29-1 and TRBJ2-5, is as follows: SAVISQKPSRDICQRGTSLTIQCQVDSQVTMMFWYRQQPGQSLTLIATANQGSEATYESGFVIDKFPISRPNLTFSTLTVSNMSPEDSSIYLCSAGAEETQYFGPGTRLLVL.

This clonotype showed up just a few times. V is TRBV3-1 and J is TRBJ2-5; 8 bases align to TRBD2. The length of the CDR3 is 15 residues. Trimming at V came to 2 bases and at J to 5 bases, leaving 7 bases not matched to a gene. Germline V gene lookup returns CDR1 LGHDT and CDR2 YNNKEL (reference sequence). The CDR3 region is CASSQSGRGEETQYF. The CDR3 coding sequence is TGTGCCAGCAGCCAATCAGGGCGGGGGGAGGAGACCCAGTACTTC.

This chain's CDR3 is CASTAGDSYEQYF. As DNA, the CDR3 is TGTGCCAGCACCGCAGGGGACTCCTACGAGCAGTACTTC. V gene TRBV25-1 combines with J gene TRBJ2-7, with D possibly TRBD1 on 6 matching bases. Trimming pared 7 bases from V and 0 bases from J, leaving 10 bases between. Germline V gene data show CDR1 as MGHDK and CDR2 as SYGVNS. This CDR3 is built from 13 residues.

The chain employs TRBV6-1 and TRBJ2-1; D possibly matches TRBD1 or TRBD2 (5 bases each). The length of the CDR3 is 15 residues. The germline V and J ends were trimmed by 7 bases and 7 bases, with 20 bases remaining between them. The V gene's germline CDR1 is MNHNS and CDR2 SASEGT. The CDR3 DNA is TGTGCCAGCACTCTCGGGACGTCGACAGAAAATGAGCAGTTCTTC. Its translation is CASTLGTSTENEQFF.

CDR3 in DNA: TGCGCCAGCAGCTTGCATGATAGAGAGACCCAGTACTTC. It yields the protein CASSLHDRETQYF. V and J are TRBV5-1 and TRBJ2-5; D is ambiguous. From germline, CDR1 is SGHRS and CDR2 YFSETQ. Between the trimmed V and J ends, which lost 1 base and 4 bases, there was a span of 8 bases. CDR3 size: 13 residues.

The chain employs TRBV5-6 and TRBJ1-6; D call uncertain. The CDR3 has 15 amino acids. The V and J ends lost 6 bases and 0 bases respectively, with 10 bases between them. Per the germline V gene, CDR1 is SGHDT and CDR2 is YYEEEE. CDR3 in DNA: TGTGCCAGCAAGGGCCTGAGCTCCTATAATTCACCCCTCCACTTT. Translating gives CASKGLSSYNSPLHF.

This clonotype was detected only a few times. CDR3 region: CASSLAGGAYYEQYF. The DNA of the CDR3 is TGCGCCAGCAGCTTGGCAGGGGGCGCATACTACGAGCAGTACTTC. The chain combines TRBV5-1 with TRBJ2-7, with 8 bases that match TRBD1. The germline gives CDR1 SGHRS, CDR2 YFSETQ. The CDR3 contains 15 residues. V trimming: 0 bases; J trimming: 3 bases; junction bases outside the gene matches: 5.

This clonotype was counted at least ten times. J is TRBJ2-1 and V is TRBV7-9, with no clear D. The V end was cut by 1 base, the J end by 6 bases, with 4 bases between. CDR1 is SEHNR, CDR2 FQNEAQ, per germline (reference sequence). CDR3 length: 12 residues. The DNA for the CDR3 is TGTGCCAGCAGCTTAGAAGGCAATGAGCAGTTCTTC. This sequence encodes CASSLEGNEQFF.

Many counts were recorded for this clonotype. V usage is TRBV12-3 or TRBV12-4 and J usage is TRBJ1-2; D remains ambiguous. The CDR3 spans 13 residues. V shed 3 bases and J shed 8 bases, with 13 bases lying between them. The CDR3 here is CASSFGLGLGYTF. The DNA of the CDR3 is TGTGCCAGCAGTTTCGGGCTCGGCCTAGGCTACACCTTC.

The chain carries TRBV27 and TRBJ2-7; D is unclear. Per germline, CDR1 MNHEY and CDR2 SMNVEV (reference sequence). V was clipped by 0 bases and J by 9 bases, with 12 bases between them. The length of the CDR3 is 13 residues. The CDR3 DNA is TGTGCCAGCAGTTTATCGATTTTGGGCGGGCAGTACTTC. Translated, it gives CASSLSILGGQYF.

Points on this clonotype: This clone may be a read error of a much larger clone one base away. The chain carries TRBV29-1 and TRBJ2-1; D unclear. Germline CDR1 and CDR2: SQVTM and ANQGSEA. Deletions cut 5 bases from V and 0 bases from J, with 11 bases between. The CDR3 runs 14 residues. The CDR3 is CSVRRWGSYNEQFF. For the CDR3, the DNA is TGCAGCGTTAGGCGGTGGGGCTCCTACAATGAGCAGTTCTTC.

The chain combines TRBV3-1 with TRBJ1-3; D gene uncertain. V gave up 3 bases and J gave up 7 bases, with 4 bases separating them. Looked up from germline, CDR1 is LGHDT and CDR2 is YNNKEL (reference sequence). The CDR3 totals 11 residues. The CDR3 DNA follows: TGTGCCAGCAGCCAGGGCAACACCATATATTTT. Amino acids: CASSQGNTIYF.